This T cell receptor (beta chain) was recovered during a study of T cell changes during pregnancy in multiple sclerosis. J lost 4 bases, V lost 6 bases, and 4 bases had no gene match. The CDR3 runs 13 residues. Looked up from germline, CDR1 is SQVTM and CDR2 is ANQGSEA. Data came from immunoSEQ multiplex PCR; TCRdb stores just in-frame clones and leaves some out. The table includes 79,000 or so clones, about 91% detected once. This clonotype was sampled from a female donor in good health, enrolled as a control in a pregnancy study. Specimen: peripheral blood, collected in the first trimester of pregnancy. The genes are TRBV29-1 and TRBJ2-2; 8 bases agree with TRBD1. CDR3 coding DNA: TGCAGCGTCCGACAGGGGACCACCGGGGAGCTGTTTTTT. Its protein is CSVRQGTTGELFF.